This T cell receptor (beta chain) was documented in a study of blood T cell repertoires in COVID-19. Across the study: T cells, B-cell-depleted T cells, or PBMCs supplied cDNA or gDNA.

Using immunoSEQ multiplex PCR, the repertoire was profiled, and TCRdb retains in-frame clones only, with some absent. This table has around 60,000 clones, nearly 90% appearing once. The specimen was peripheral blood. This clonotype originated in a middle-aged man with active COVID-19.

The CDR3 sequence is CATSRALAGGEQFF. In DNA, the CDR3 is TGTGCCACCAGCAGAGCCCTAGCGGGGGGTGAGCAGTTCTTC. This chain links TRBV15 with TRBJ2-1, with TRBD2 matching 11 bases. Unmatched junction bases numbered 2, after V lost 1 base and J lost 9 bases. The CDR3 consists of 14 residues. The germline CDR1 and CDR2 sequences are LNHNV and YYDKDF (reference sequence).